The 13 T cell receptor beta chains given below trace back to one sample, sequenced in a study of chemoradiotherapy in HPV16-positive cancers. TCRdb keeps only in-frame clones here, not all; method: immunoSEQ multiplex PCR. The sample shows 20,000 to 30,000 clones, roughly 94% of them seen only once. This specimen was taken from a patient who underwent chemoradiotherapy. The receptors were sampled from a human donor with HPV-associated anogenital cancer.

The V call is TRBV5-4, the J call TRBJ2-3; D possibly corresponds to TRBD1 (6 bases). V was cut by 7 bases and J by 2 bases, with 11 bases left in between. The CDR3 is 13 amino acids. Germline V gene sequence: CDR1 SGHNT, CDR2 YYREEE (reference sequence). The CDR3 sequence is CASQRDTTDTQYF. The CDR3 DNA sequence: TGTGCCAGCCAACGGGACACCACAGATACGCAGTATTTT.

The chain couples TRBV5-4 to TRBJ1-2, with 8 bases identical to TRBD1. The CDR3 spans 14 residues. V lost 3 bases, J lost 8 bases, and 9 bases stayed unmatched. The germline gives CDR1 SGHNT, CDR2 YYREEE (reference sequence). The CDR3 bases are TGTGCCAGCAGCTCAACCCAGGGGGCGCCCGGCTACACCTTC. Amino acid sequence: CASSSTQGAPGYTF.

The V and J genes are TRBV28 and TRBJ2-7; 9 bases are shared with TRBD1. The germline V gene encodes CDR1 MDHEN and CDR2 SYDVKM. The CDR3 covers 18 residues. J was trimmed by 0 bases and V by 3 bases; bases with no gene match: 12. The chain's CDR3 is CASSFVGTGTFSSYEQYF. CDR3 sequence (DNA): TGTGCCAGCAGTTTCGTGGGGACAGGGACCTTCAGCTCCTACGAGCAGTACTTC.

The CDR3 DNA follows: TGTGCCAGCAGCTTAGCCCTCTTCACAGGGGGCCCAGAGACCCAGTACTTC. Its protein is CASSLALFTGGPETQYF. This chain connects TRBV11-2 to TRBJ2-5; 9 bases align to TRBD1. The germline V gene encodes CDR1 SGHAT and CDR2 FQNNGV. Unmatched junction bases numbered 10, after V lost 1 base and J lost 4 bases. The CDR3 length is 17 residues.

This chain connects TRBV2 to TRBJ2-7, with unresolved D. The CDR3 length is 13 residues. CDR1 and CDR2 from the germline V gene are SNHLY and FYNNEI. V lost 3 bases to trimming and J lost 2 bases, with 8 bases between them. CDR3: CASSDERAYEQYF. CDR3 in DNA: TGTGCCAGCAGTGATGAACGGGCCTACGAGCAGTACTTC. The entire variable domain, with the rest obtained from reference TRBV2 and TRBJ2-7, is as follows: EPEVTQTPSHQVTQMGQEVILRCVPISNHLYFYWYRQILGQKVEFLVSFYNNEISEKSEIFDDQFSVERPDGSNFTLKIRSTKLEDSAMYFCASSDERAYEQYFGPGTRLTVT.

CDR3 in amino acids: CASSPGTGGDTQYF. In DNA form, the CDR3 reads TGTGCCAGCAGCCCTGGGACAGGGGGAGATACGCAGTATTTT. The chain carries TRBV7-2 and TRBJ2-3; 11 bases fit TRBD1. The CDR3 spans 14 residues. Losses at the gene ends were 5 bases for V and 5 bases for J; bases not matched to a gene: 3. CDR1 is SGHTA, CDR2 FQGNSA, per germline. Drawing the rest from reference TRBV7-2 and TRBJ2-3, the complete variable domain is GAGVSQSPSNKVTEKGKDVELRCDPISGHTALYWYRQSLGQGLEFLIYFQGNSAPDKSGLPSDRFSAERTGGSVSTLTIQRTQQEDSAVYLCASSPGTGGDTQYFGPGTRLTVL.

The V call is TRBV7-9, the J call TRBJ1-1; D is uncertain. This CDR3 contains 14 residues. The V gene lost 2 bases and the J gene lost 0 bases, with 7 bases spanning the gap. The germline gives CDR1 SEHNR, CDR2 FQNEAQ (reference sequence). The CDR3 sequence is CASSLQVMNTEAFF. CDR3 nucleotides: TGTGCCAGCAGCTTACAGGTCATGAACACTGAAGCTTTCTTT.

The CDR3 DNA is TGTGCCAGCAGTTTAGGTAGCGGGAGAGAGACTGAGCAGTACTTC. Protein product: CASSLGSGRETEQYF. The V call is TRBV27, the J call TRBJ2-7; 9 nucleotides line up with TRBD2. CDR1 and CDR2 (germline): MNHEY, SMNVEV (reference sequence). V lost 2 bases and J lost 7; bases outside the gene matches: 9. CDR3 length equals 15 residues.

J is TRBJ2-1 and V is TRBV18; 9 bases line up with TRBD2. The CDR3 runs 14 residues. Germline CDR1 KGHSH, CDR2 LQKENI. After removal of 3 bases from V and 5 bases from J, the junction contained 2 bases not matched to a gene. The CDR3 sequence: CASSPTSGNNEQFF. The CDR3 DNA reads as TGTGCCAGCTCACCGACTAGCGGCAACAATGAGCAGTTCTTC.

The chain carries TRBV4-1 and TRBJ2-7, with D possibly being TRBD1 (5 bases). V was pared by 0 bases and J by 4 bases, with 16 bases between. From germline, CDR1 is MGHRA and CDR2 YSYEKL. The CDR3 has 16 residues. CDR3 sequence: CASSQDRQPSPYEQYF. The CDR3 nucleotides read TGCGCCAGCAGCCAAGATCGACAGCCTTCCCCGTACGAGCAGTACTTC.

This chain links TRBV5-4 with TRBJ2-5; D may match TRBD1 or TRBD2 (5 bases each). Germline lookup yields CDR1 SGHNT and CDR2 YYREEE (reference sequence). This CDR3 has 17 amino acids. The V gene lost 3 bases and the J gene lost 10 bases, with 28 bases spanning the gap. The CDR3, as DNA: TGTGCCAGCAGCTCCCCAGGAGGACAAGGAATAGGTGGTGGCCAGTACTTC. Protein: CASSSPGGQGIGGGQYF.

The CDR3 reads CASSPLSSETQYF. The CDR3 DNA is TGCGCCAGCAGCCCCTTGAGCTCCGAGACCCAGTACTTC. This chain uses TRBV5-1 with TRBJ2-5; D call uncertain. The germline gives CDR1 SGHRS, CDR2 YFSETQ. CDR3 length: 13 amino acids. With 4 bases removed from V and 5 bases from J, the gap between germline ends came to 12 bases.

The chain is built from TRBV28 and TRBJ2-1; 10 positions match TRBD2. Germline CDR1 MDHEN, CDR2 SYDVKM. The CDR3 covers 15 residues. Trimming removed 9 bases from V and 2 bases from J; junction bases left unmatched: 7. CDR3 sequence (DNA): TGTGCCAGTAGAGAGCGGGAGGGCCCCTACAATGAGCAGTTCTTC. It translates to CASREREGPYNEQFF.